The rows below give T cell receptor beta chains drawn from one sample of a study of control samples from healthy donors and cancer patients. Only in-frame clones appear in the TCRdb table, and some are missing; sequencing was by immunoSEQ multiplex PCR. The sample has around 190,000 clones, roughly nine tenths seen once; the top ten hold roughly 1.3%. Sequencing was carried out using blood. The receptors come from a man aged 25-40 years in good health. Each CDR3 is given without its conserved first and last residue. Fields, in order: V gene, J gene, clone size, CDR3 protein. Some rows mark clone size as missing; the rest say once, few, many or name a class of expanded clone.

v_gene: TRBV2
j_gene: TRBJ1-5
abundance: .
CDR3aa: ATSRSGSGGNQPQH

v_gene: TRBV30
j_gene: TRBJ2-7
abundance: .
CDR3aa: AWSQGPYEQY

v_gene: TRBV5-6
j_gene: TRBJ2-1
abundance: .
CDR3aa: ASSLGLANVYNEQF

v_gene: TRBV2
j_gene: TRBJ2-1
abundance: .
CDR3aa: ASSDGTYEQF

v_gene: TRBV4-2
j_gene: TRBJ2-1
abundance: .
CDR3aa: ASSQDLRGDGGNNEQF

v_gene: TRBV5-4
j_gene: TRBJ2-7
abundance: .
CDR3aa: ASSSRQGTDEQY

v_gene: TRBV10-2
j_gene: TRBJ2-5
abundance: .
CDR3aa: ASRGDRVQETQY

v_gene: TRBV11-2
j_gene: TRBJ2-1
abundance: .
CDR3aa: ASSTTSGRASEQF

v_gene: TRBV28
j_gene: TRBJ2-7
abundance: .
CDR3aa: ASSLDGSYEQY

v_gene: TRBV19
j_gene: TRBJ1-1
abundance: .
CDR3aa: ASSTTPGSTEAF

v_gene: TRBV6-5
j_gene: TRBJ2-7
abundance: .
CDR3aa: ASSISGDTSYEQY

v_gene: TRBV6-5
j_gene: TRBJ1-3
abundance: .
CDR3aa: ASSYLGDNTIY

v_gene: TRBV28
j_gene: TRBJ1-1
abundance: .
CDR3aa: ASTTGGWNTEAF

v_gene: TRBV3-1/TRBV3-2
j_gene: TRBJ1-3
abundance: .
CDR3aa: ASLLQGSSGNTIY

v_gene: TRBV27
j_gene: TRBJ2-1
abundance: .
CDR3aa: ASSHTTSHGEQF

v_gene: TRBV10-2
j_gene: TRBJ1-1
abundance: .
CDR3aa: ASSESLQVRTEAF

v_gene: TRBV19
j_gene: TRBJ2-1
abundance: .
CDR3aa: ASSIEGRYNEQF

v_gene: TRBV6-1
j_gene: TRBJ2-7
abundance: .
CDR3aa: ASSERVSVGYEQY

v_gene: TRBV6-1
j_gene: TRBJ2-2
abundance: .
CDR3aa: ASSEDPGVWTGELF

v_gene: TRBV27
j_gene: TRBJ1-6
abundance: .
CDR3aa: ASSLSYSPYYNSPLH

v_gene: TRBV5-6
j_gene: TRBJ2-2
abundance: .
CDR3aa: ASSLDGGTGELF

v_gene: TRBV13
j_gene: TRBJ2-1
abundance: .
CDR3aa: ASSSGQGIYNEQF

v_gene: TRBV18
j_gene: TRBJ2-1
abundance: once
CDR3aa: ASLETSGRAAGRNEQF

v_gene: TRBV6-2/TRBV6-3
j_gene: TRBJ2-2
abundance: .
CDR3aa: ASSSTGYAGELF

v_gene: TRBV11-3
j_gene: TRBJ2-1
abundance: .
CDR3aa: ASSLDPGGDNEQF

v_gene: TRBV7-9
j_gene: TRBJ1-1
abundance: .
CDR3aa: ASSLAPKTEAF

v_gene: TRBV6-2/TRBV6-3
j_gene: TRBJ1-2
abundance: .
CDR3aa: ASSYLRGLNYGYT

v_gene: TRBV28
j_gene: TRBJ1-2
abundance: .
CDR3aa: ASRRPEWGNYGYT

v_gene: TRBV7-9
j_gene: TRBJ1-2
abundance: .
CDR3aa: ASSRAYDGYT

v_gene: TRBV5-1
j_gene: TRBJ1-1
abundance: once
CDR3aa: ASSLGSLGNTEAF

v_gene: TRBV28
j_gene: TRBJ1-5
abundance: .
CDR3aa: ASSPDTGVQPQH

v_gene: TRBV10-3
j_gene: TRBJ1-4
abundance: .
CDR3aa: AISEEGRGGEKLF

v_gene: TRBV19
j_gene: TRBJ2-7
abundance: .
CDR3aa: ASSIVLRSYEQY

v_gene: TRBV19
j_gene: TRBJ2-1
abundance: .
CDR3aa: ASSRGGRLKSYNEQF

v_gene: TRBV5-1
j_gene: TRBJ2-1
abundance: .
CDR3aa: ASSFYRGPYNEQF

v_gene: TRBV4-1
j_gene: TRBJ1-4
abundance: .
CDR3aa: ASSPPGGTNEKLF